This entry lists 9 T cell receptor beta chains sequenced from one sample in a study of blood T cell repertoires in COVID-19. Only in-frame clones appear in the TCRdb table, and some are missing; sequencing was by immunoSEQ multiplex PCR. The sample contains tens of thousands of clones, roughly nine tenths of which appear only once. Sequences were obtained from peripheral blood. The receptors derive from a man in his sixties with acute or convalescent COVID-19.

The chain uses TRBV5-1 and TRBJ1-3, with 12 bases aligning to TRBD1. Germline assignment: CDR1 SGHRS and CDR2 YFSETQ. The ends lost 1 base at V and 4 bases at J; junction bases unmatched: 6. CDR3 length equals 17 residues. CDR3 coding DNA: TGCGCCAGCAGCTTGATCGGGGACAGGGGGCACGGAAACACCATATATTTT. Amino acid sequence: CASSLIGDRGHGNTIYF.

This chain uses TRBV4-1 with TRBJ2-4; the match to TRBD2 covers 7 bases. The germline CDR1 and CDR2 sequences are MGHRA and YSYEKL. V lost 0 bases to trimming and J lost 7 bases; unmatched junction nucleotides: 9. The CDR3 covers 16 residues. The CDR3, as DNA: TGCGCCAGCAGCCAAGATTCGGGACGCGGGGGTAACATTCAGTACTTC. Translation gives CASSQDSGRGGNIQYF.

This clone was seen once. The rearrangement uses TRBV4-1 and TRBJ2-3, with TRBD1 matching over 8 bases. Germline V lookup: CDR1 MGHRA, CDR2 YSYEKL. This CDR3 contains 16 residues. The V gene end was trimmed by 2 bases and the J gene end by 2 bases; junction bases not matched to a gene: 6. The CDR3 sequence: CASSQLPGQVTDTQYF. The CDR3 DNA reads as TGCGCCAGCAGCCAACTTCCGGGACAGGTCACAGATACGCAGTATTTT.

The J gene is TRBJ1-5, the V gene TRBV6-1, with 10 nucleotides matching TRBD1. V was clipped by 1 base and J by 1 base; unmatched bases: 4. In germline, CDR1 is MNHNS, CDR2 SASEGT. The CDR3 spans 17 residues. Here the CDR3 reads CASSEGQGARSNQPQHF. The CDR3 DNA reads as TGTGCCAGCAGTGAAGGACAGGGGGCGAGGAGCAATCAGCCCCAGCATTTT.

The CDR3 DNA sequence: TGTGCCAGCAGTGACTCCAGGGTAGGATCACCCCTCCACTTT. Translated, it gives CASSDSRVGSPLHF. This chain uses TRBV2 with TRBJ1-6, with D maybe TRBD1 (5 bases). V dropped 3 bases and J dropped 10 bases, with 13 bases sitting between them. Looked up from germline, CDR1 is SNHLY and CDR2 is FYNNEI. The CDR3 spans 14 residues. Full variable domain (missing parts from reference TRBV2 and TRBJ1-6): EPEVTQTPSHQVTQMGQEVILRCVPISNHLYFYWYRQILGQKVEFLVSFYNNEISEKSEIFDDQFSVERPDGSNFTLKIRSTKLEDSAMYFCASSDSRVGSPLHFGNGTRLTVT.

The chain couples TRBV7-8 to TRBJ1-4; no clear D gene. There are 16 residues in the CDR3. V lost 3 bases to trimming and J lost 7 bases, with 18 bases between them. Per the germline V gene, CDR1 is SGHVS and CDR2 is FQNEAQ. CDR3: CASSLFQVQISEKLFF. In DNA, the CDR3 is TGTGCCAGCAGCTTGTTCCAGGTTCAAATATCTGAAAAACTGTTTTTT.

V usage is TRBV12-5 and J usage is TRBJ1-6; 8 nucleotides line up with TRBD1. The CDR3 spans 15 residues. V lost 5 bases and J lost 7; bases outside the gene matches: 7. Germline V CDR1 and CDR2: LGHNT, FRNRAP. The CDR3 nucleotides read TGTGCTAGTGGTACCGGCACAGGGGGGAATTCACCCCTCCACTTT. As protein: CASGTGTGGNSPLHF.

The chain uses TRBV4-2 and TRBJ2-1, with TRBD2 as a possible D gene (6 bases). V was pared by 0 bases and J by 6 bases, with 15 bases between. Germline CDR1 LGHNA, CDR2 YNFKEQ. This CDR3 is built from 16 residues. The CDR3 coding sequence is TGTGCCAGCAGCCAAGAGCGTAGCAGGGACTTCAATGAGCAGTTCTTC. Its protein product is CASSQERSRDFNEQFF.

V is TRBV2 and J is TRBJ2-7; 8 bases align to TRBD2. Germline-derived CDR1 and CDR2 are SNHLY and FYNNEI. The CDR3 totals 14 residues. V lost 2 bases, J lost 4 bases, and 4 bases stayed unmatched. CDR3 DNA: TGTGCCAGCAGTGAAATCGGGGGGGATTACGAGCAGTACTTC. Protein sequence: CASSEIGGDYEQYF.